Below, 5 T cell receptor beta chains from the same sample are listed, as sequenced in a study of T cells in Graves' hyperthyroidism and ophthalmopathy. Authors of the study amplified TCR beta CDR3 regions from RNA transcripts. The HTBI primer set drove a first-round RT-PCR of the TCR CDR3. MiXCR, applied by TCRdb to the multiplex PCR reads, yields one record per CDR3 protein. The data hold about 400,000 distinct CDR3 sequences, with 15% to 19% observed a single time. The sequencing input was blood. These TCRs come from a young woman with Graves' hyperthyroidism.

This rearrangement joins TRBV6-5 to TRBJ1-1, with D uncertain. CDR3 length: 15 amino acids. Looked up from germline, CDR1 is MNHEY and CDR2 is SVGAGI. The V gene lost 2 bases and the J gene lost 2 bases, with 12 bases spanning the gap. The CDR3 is CASSYERELNTEAFF. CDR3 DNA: TGTGCCAGCAGTTACGAGAGGGAGCTAAACACTGAAGCTTTCTTT.

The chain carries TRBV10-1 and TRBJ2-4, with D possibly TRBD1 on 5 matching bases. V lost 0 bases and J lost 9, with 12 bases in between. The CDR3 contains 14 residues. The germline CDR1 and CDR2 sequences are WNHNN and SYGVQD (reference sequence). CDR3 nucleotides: TGCGCCAGCAGTGAGTCGAAGGGTCAGGGCATTCAGTACTTC. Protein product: CASSESKGQGIQYF.

The CDR3 here is CASSHRPGTSSGPQHF. As DNA, the CDR3 is TGCGCCAGCAGCCATCGTCCCGGGACTTCCTCGGGGCCCCAGCATTTT. This sequence joins TRBV4-1 and TRBJ1-5, with D possibly being TRBD1 (5 bases). The CDR3 consists of 16 residues. V was clipped by 3 bases and J by 9 bases, with 21 bases between them. From germline, CDR1 is MGHRA and CDR2 YSYEKL.

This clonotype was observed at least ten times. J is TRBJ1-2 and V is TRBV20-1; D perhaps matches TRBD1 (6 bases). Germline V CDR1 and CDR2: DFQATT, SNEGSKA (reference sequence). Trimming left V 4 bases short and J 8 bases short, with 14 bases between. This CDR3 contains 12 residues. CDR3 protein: CSANREVTGYTF. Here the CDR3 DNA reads TGCAGTGCTAACAGGGAAGTAACCGGCTACACCTTC.

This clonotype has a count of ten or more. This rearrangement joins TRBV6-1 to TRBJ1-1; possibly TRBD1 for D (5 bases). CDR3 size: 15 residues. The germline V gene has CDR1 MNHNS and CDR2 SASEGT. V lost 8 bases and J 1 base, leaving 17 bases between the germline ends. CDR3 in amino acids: CASHAPRGTNTEAFF. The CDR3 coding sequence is TGTGCCAGCCATGCCCCCCGAGGGACGAACACTGAAGCTTTCTTT.